One sample yielded the 20 T cell receptor beta chains listed below, sequenced in a study. TCRdb itself ran the 5' RACE reads through MiXCR, one entry per CDR3 protein. Here the sample spans 5,000 or so distinct CDR3 sequences, around 71% being singletons. Sequenced sample: naive CD4+ T cells sorted from blood. The subset: naive CD4+ T cells, CD4+CD45RA+CD25-. The origin of the receptors is a female donor with breast cancer.

The J gene is TRBJ2-7, the V gene TRBV7-9, with D perhaps TRBD2 (6 bases). Per the germline V gene, CDR1 is SEHNR and CDR2 is FQNEAQ (reference sequence). The CDR3 is 14 residues long. With 5 bases removed from V and 4 bases from J, the gap between germline ends came to 15 bases. The CDR3 sequence is CASSATLGGYEQYF. The CDR3 coding sequence is TGTGCCAGCAGCGCAACGTTGGGGGGTTACGAGCAGTACTTC.

The chain links TRBV29-1 to TRBJ2-7; 7 bases line up with TRBD2. From germline, CDR1 is SQVTM and CDR2 ANQGSEA. The CDR3 runs 13 residues. Trimming cost V 2 bases and J 2 bases; bases outside gene matches: 3. CDR3 in DNA: TGCAGCGTTGAAAAGGGGACTACCTACGAGCAGTACTTC. This sequence encodes CSVEKGTTYEQYF.

The chain carries TRBV5-1 and TRBJ2-7; 9 bases agree with TRBD2. Germline trimming cut 1 base from V and 3 bases from J; bases unmatched to any gene: 8. Germline CDR1 is SGHRS and CDR2 is YFSETQ. The CDR3 length is 16 residues. CDR3 in amino acids: CASSLSKRGAIYEQYF. CDR3 sequence (DNA): TGCGCCAGCAGCTTGTCCAAGCGGGGGGCGATCTACGAGCAGTACTTC.

In DNA form, the CDR3 reads TGTGCCAGCAGTTACACCCAGGGGATCTCTGGAAACACCATATATTTT. Protein product: CASSYTQGISGNTIYF. The chain links TRBV6-5 to TRBJ1-3, with D possibly matching TRBD1 (6 bases). The CDR3 sequence is 16 residues long. CDR1 MNHEY and CDR2 SVGAGI come from the germline V gene. Trimming stripped 2 bases from V and 0 bases from J, with 11 bases between.

This chain uses TRBV10-3 with TRBJ2-5; no definite D call. This CDR3 has 12 residues. Germline CDR1 and CDR2: ENHRY and SYGVKD. Trimming stripped 6 bases from V and 3 bases from J, with 8 bases between. In DNA form, the CDR3 reads TGTGCCATCAGCGCTAGTGAAGAGACCCAGTACTTC. It encodes CAISASEETQYF.

J is TRBJ2-7 and V is TRBV20-1, with 10 bases matching TRBD2. With 4 bases clipped from V and 1 base from J, the junction kept 13 bases outside the gene matches. CDR3 length: 17 amino acids. Per the germline V gene, CDR1 is DFQATT and CDR2 is SNEGSKA (reference sequence). The CDR3 DNA follows: TGCAGTGCTACTCAACTAGCGGGAATACGACCTTCCTACGAGCAGTACTTC. This sequence encodes CSATQLAGIRPSYEQYF.

The chain couples TRBV20-1 to TRBJ2-3; possible D gene TRBD2, 7 bases. Trimming stripped 6 bases from V and 2 bases from J, with 15 bases between. This CDR3 region has 14 residues. Germline lookup yields CDR1 DFQATT and CDR2 SNEGSKA (reference sequence). The CDR3 DNA reads TGCAGTGCGACCCGGGGGGCCAACACAGATACGCAGTATTTT. As protein: CSATRGANTDTQYF.

J is TRBJ1-6 and V is TRBV9; D is undetermined. This CDR3 is built from 15 residues. Between the trimmed V and J ends, which lost 4 bases and 3 bases, there was a span of 11 bases. CDR1 and CDR2 (germline): SGDLS, YYNGEE. The CDR3 DNA reads TGTGCCAGCAGCTCCCAGGCCGACTATAATTCACCCCTCCACTTT. This encodes CASSSQADYNSPLHF.

Worth noting for this clonotype: At one end the junction does not follow the germline gene, possibly because of a read error. V and J are TRBV7-7 and TRBJ2-5, with D unresolved. The germline V gene has CDR1 SSHAT and CDR2 FNYEAQ (reference sequence). The CDR3 loop spans 13 amino acids. CDR3 DNA sequence: TGTGCTAGCAGCACCCAGCCACAAGAGACCCAGTACTTC. This sequence encodes CASSTQPQETQYF.

A word on this clonotype: At one boundary the junction diverges from the germline segment, which might be a read error. The V gene is TRBV18, the J gene TRBJ1-1, with 9 bases aligning to TRBD1. Per the germline V gene, CDR1 is KGHSH and CDR2 is LQKENI. The CDR3 has 16 residues. The CDR3 DNA follows: TGTGCCAGCTCACCGCAGGGACAGGGATCGAACACTGAAGCCTTCTTT. Protein product: CASSPQGQGSNTEAFF.

V is TRBV5-1 and J is TRBJ2-5, with D tentatively TRBD1 (6 bases). V was shortened by 0 bases and J by 2 bases, with 14 bases between the two germline ends. The germline V gene encodes CDR1 SGHRS and CDR2 YFSETQ. This CDR3 is built from 16 residues. CDR3 DNA: TGCGCCAGCAGCTTGGCGTTCTCGGGACAACAAGAGACCCAGTACTTC. Translation: CASSLAFSGQQETQYF.

Comments on this clonotype: The missing conserved phenylalanine or tryptophan at the end of this CDR3 makes a read error likely. The chain is built from TRBV18 and TRBJ1-5; D is ambiguous. Germline CDR1 and CDR2: KGHSH and LQKENI. V lost 7 bases, J lost 7 bases, and 14 bases lay in between. This CDR3 has 13 residues. The CDR3, as DNA: TGTGCCAGCTGCGGACGGTTAGAACAGCCCCAGCATTCT. It specifies CASCGRLEQPQHS.

The V gene is TRBV7-3, the J gene TRBJ1-2; a weak D match, TRBD1 (5 bases). V lost 1 base and J lost 6, with 12 bases in between. Germline lookup yields CDR1 SGHTA and CDR2 FQGTGA. The CDR3 is 14 amino acids. This CDR3 is CASSLRSGSDGYTF. The CDR3 nucleotides are TGTGCCAGCAGCTTAAGGTCAGGGTCCGATGGCTACACCTTC.

This chain joins TRBV10-1 and TRBJ2-1; D remains ambiguous. The V and J ends lost 0 bases and 0 bases respectively, with 9 bases between them. The CDR3 runs 16 residues. CDR1 WNHNN and CDR2 SYGVQD come from the germline V gene (reference sequence). The CDR3 sequence is CASSESILSSYNEQFF. The CDR3 DNA reads as TGCGCCAGCAGTGAGTCGATCCTTAGCTCCTACAATGAGCAGTTCTTC.

CDR3 nucleotides: TGCGCCAGCAGTTCGACAGGGAGCGCAGATACGCAGTATTTT. Protein: CASSSTGSADTQYF. V usage is TRBV5-1 and J usage is TRBJ2-3; 7 bases line up with TRBD1. This CDR3 has 14 amino acids. The germline CDR1 and CDR2 sequences are SGHRS and YFSETQ. J gave up 4 bases and V 5 bases, and 7 bases lay outside the gene matches.

This clonotype was seen once. This chain links TRBV20-1 with TRBJ2-3; 10 bases match TRBD2. This CDR3 has 14 amino acids. V shed 3 bases and J 5 bases; nucleotides not matched to a gene: 5. Germline V gene lookup returns CDR1 DFQATT and CDR2 SNEGSKA (reference sequence). For the CDR3, the DNA is TGCAGTGCTAGTCTCCTAGCGGGAGTAGATACGCAGTATTTT. It specifies CSASLLAGVDTQYF.

With respect to this clonotype: A read error may account for a junction end that differs from germline. This chain joins TRBV7-7 and TRBJ2-2; no reliable D call. Germline CDR1 SSHAT, CDR2 FNYEAQ (reference sequence). The CDR3 extends over 13 amino acids. The CDR3 reads CASSPDDTGELFF. The CDR3 DNA sequence: TGTGCTAGCAGCCCTGACGACACCGGGGAGCTGTTTTTT.

The chain is built from TRBV20-1 and TRBJ2-3, with 8 bases fitting TRBD2. This CDR3 spans 14 amino acids. J lost 4 bases, V lost 0 bases, and 3 bases had no gene match. Germline V gene lookup returns CDR1 DFQATT and CDR2 SNEGSKA (reference sequence). This chain's CDR3 is CSARDPGGADTQYF. CDR3 bases: TGCAGTGCTAGAGATCCGGGGGGGGCAGATACGCAGTATTTT.

About this clonotype itself: The final CDR3 position lacks the conserved phenylalanine or tryptophan, pointing to a likely read error. The chain has TRBV20-1 and TRBJ2-1; D possibly uses TRBD1 or TRBD2 (6 bases each). V was pared by 2 bases and J by 8 bases, with 22 bases between. The CDR3 extends over 16 amino acids. Per germline, CDR1 DFQATT and CDR2 SNEGSKA (reference sequence). The CDR3 here is CSARHLGGPLSHEQFL. The CDR3, as DNA: TGCAGTGCTAGACACCTGGGGGGCCCTCTATCCCATGAGCAGTTCCTC.

This chain links TRBV7-6 with TRBJ2-5; 9 nucleotides align to TRBD1. Germline V gene data show CDR1 as SGHVS and CDR2 as FNYEAQ. J was trimmed by 1 base and V by 5 bases; bases with no gene match: 5. The CDR3 loop spans 15 amino acids. For the CDR3, the DNA is TGTGCCAGCAGCACCGGGACAGGGCGCCAAGAGACCCAGTACTTC. Translated: CASSTGTGRQETQYF.